Presented here are 4 T cell receptor beta chains from one specimen sequenced in a study of cytomegalovirus exposure and HLA in healthy donors. Clones were sequenced by immunoSEQ multiplex PCR, and TCRdb holds only the in-frame ones, with some missing. The table has tens of thousands of clones, 88% seen once. Sequencing used PBMCs. Receptors originate from a woman in her 30s in good health and CMV-seronegative.

The chain uses TRBV11-2 and TRBJ2-7, with 10 bases matching TRBD1. This CDR3 region has 16 residues. The V and J ends lost 1 base and 1 base, in that order; junction bases with no gene match: 4. CDR1 and CDR2 from the germline V gene are SGHAT and FQNNGV. The CDR3 protein is CASSLGPGQGSYEQYF. CDR3 coding DNA: TGTGCCAGCAGCTTAGGGCCGGGACAGGGGTCCTACGAGCAGTACTTC.

The rearrangement uses TRBV28 and TRBJ2-3; D is unclear. CDR3 size: 12 residues. The germline gives CDR1 MDHEN, CDR2 SYDVKM. Trimming removed 9 bases from V and 4 bases from J, with 11 bases in between. The CDR3 spells CASLSEPDTQYF. The CDR3 nucleotides are TGTGCCAGTTTATCGGAGCCAGATACGCAGTATTTT. Supplemented by reference TRBV28 and TRBJ2-3, the full variable domain reads DVKVTQSSRYLVKRTGEKVFLECVQDMDHENMFWYRQDPGLGLRLIYFSYDVKMKEKGDIPEGYSVSREKKERFSLILESASTNQTSMYLCASLSEPDTQYFGPGTRLTVL.

The chain combines TRBV5-1 with TRBJ1-4; D ambiguous. The length of the CDR3 is 13 residues. The V end was cut by 0 bases, the J end by 6 bases, with 6 bases between. Germline V gene sequence: CDR1 SGHRS, CDR2 YFSETQ. The CDR3 loop reads CASSLGADEKLFF. CDR3 in DNA: TGCGCCAGCAGCTTGGGGGCAGATGAAAAACTGTTTTTT. The complete variable domain, with remaining parts taken from reference TRBV5-1 and TRBJ1-4, reads KAGVTQTPRYLIKTRGQQVTLSCSPISGHRSVSWYQQTPGQGLQFLFEYFSETQRNKGNFPGRFSGRQFSNSRSEMNVSTLELGDSALYLCASSLGADEKLFFGSGTQLSVL.

The CDR3 is CASSRSGSTDTQYF. As DNA, the CDR3 is TGTGCCAGCAGCCGAAGCGGAAGCACAGATACGCAGTATTTT. The chain links TRBV28 to TRBJ2-3, with a weak D call TRBD2 (5 bases). The CDR3 spans 14 residues. Per germline, CDR1 MDHEN and CDR2 SYDVKM. V was shortened by 6 bases and J by 0 bases, with 10 bases between the two germline ends.